These 20 T cell receptor beta chains share one sample of origin, sequenced in a study of regulatory T cells in long-lasting Graves disease. As to time point: newly diagnosed GD, antithyroid drugs for less than 3 months. Scientists built the TCR library using RNA that was extracted from PBMCs. Both iRepertoire HTBI primers and Arm-PCR of CDR3 regions were used to build the TCR beta libraries. TCRdb redid the calling of the multiplex PCR reads with MiXCR, one entry per CDR3 protein. The table shows more than 300,000 distinct CDR3 sequences, with about a sixth occurring only once. The sequencing used peripheral blood mononuclear cells (PBMCs), collected at new diagnosis, from a patient treated with antithyroid drugs. Receptors were obtained from a female donor with Graves disease.

This clonotype appeared many times. V is TRBV5-4 and J is TRBJ1-1; unclear D gene. Trimming pared 7 bases from V and 7 bases from J, leaving 11 bases between. The length of the CDR3 is 11 residues. Germline CDR1 and CDR2: SGHNT and YYREEE (reference sequence). The CDR3 DNA is TGTGCCAGCGGTACGAGAGTTGAAGCTTTCTTT. This gives the protein CASGTRVEAFF.

The sample holds many counts of this clonotype. The rearrangement uses TRBV10-2 and TRBJ2-1; TRBD1 is a possible D gene (6 bases). This CDR3 spans 16 amino acids. V was clipped by 8 bases and J by 4 bases, with 21 bases between them. Germline values: CDR1 WSHSY, CDR2 SAAADI. CDR3 sequence reads: CASGSPGAGAYNEQFF. The CDR3 coding sequence is TGCGCCAGCGGATCGCCAGGGGCCGGGGCATACAATGAGCAGTTCTTC.

This clonotype occurred a few times. A much larger clone lies one base from this, so it may be a read error. The chain joins TRBV28 to TRBJ2-5; 7 bases map to TRBD2. There are 16 residues in the CDR3. The V gene's germline CDR1 is MDHEN and CDR2 SYDVKM. The CDR3 DNA is TGTGCCAGCAGTTTAGCGGGAGTAGGAGTTGAGGAGATCCAGTACTTC. Translated, it gives CASSLAGVGVEEIQYF.

In this sample, this clonotype turned up many times. Here the CDR3 reads CASSSKVGGYYGYTF. The CDR3 DNA is TGTGCCAGCAGCTCAAAGGTGGGGGGCTACTATGGCTACACCTTC. This rearrangement joins TRBV5-5 to TRBJ1-2; perhaps TRBD1 as D (6 bases). The CDR3 totals 15 residues. V was clipped by 3 bases and J by 3 bases, with 15 bases between them. The germline V gene encodes CDR1 SGHKS and CDR2 YYEKEE (reference sequence).

A few counts support this clonotype. This sequence joins TRBV4-1 and TRBJ2-2, with a possible D match to TRBD2 (6 bases). Trimming cost V 2 bases and J 1 base, with 11 bases left between them. This CDR3 contains 16 residues. Germline V gene data show CDR1 as MGHRA and CDR2 as YSYEKL. CDR3 sequence reads: CASSQRAGRNTGELFF. For the CDR3, the DNA is TGCGCCAGCAGCCAAAGGGCGGGGAGGAACACCGGGGAGCTGTTTTTT.

The chain joins TRBV19 to TRBJ2-7, with TRBD1 matching 9 bases. The germline gives CDR1 LNHDA, CDR2 SQIVND (reference sequence). V shed 5 bases and J 7 bases; nucleotides not matched to a gene: 15. The CDR3 consists of 16 residues. The CDR3 coding sequence is TGTGCCAGTAGTTTTTTGAAAGGGGACAGGGCTCTGGAGCAGTACTTC. Translating it yields CASSFLKGDRALEQYF.

The chain couples TRBV10-3 to TRBJ1-3, with D unresolved. V was cut by 2 bases and J by 4 bases, with 6 bases left in between. The CDR3 is made up of 13 amino acids. Germline V gives CDR1 ENHRY, CDR2 SYGVKD. CDR3 sequence reads: CAISETPGNTIYF. In nucleotides, the CDR3 is TGTGCCATCAGTGAGACACCCGGAAACACCATATATTTT.

Many counts were recorded for this clonotype. The chain recombines TRBV9 with TRBJ2-1, with TRBD1 matching over 9 bases. Germline-derived CDR1 and CDR2 are SGDLS and YYNGEE. The CDR3 is made up of 14 amino acids. The junction had 5 bases not matched to a gene; V was cut back by 2 bases and J by 8 bases. The CDR3 is CASSVRTGEDEQFF. The CDR3 DNA follows: TGTGCCAGCAGCGTCCGGACAGGGGAGGATGAGCAGTTCTTC.

Notes on this clonotype: A much larger clone differs by one base, so this may be a read error. V and J are TRBV6-9 and TRBJ2-7, with 10 bases lining up with TRBD1. The CDR3 spans 15 residues. V was clipped by 3 bases and J by 5 bases; unmatched bases: 7. Germline assignment: CDR1 MNHGY and CDR2 SVAAGI. DNA of the CDR3: TGTGCCAGCAGTTACTCCTGGGACAGGGGAGACGAGCAGTACTTC. Its protein is CASSYSWDRGDEQYF.

This clonotype was seen many times. The chain uses TRBV20-1 and TRBJ1-5; a possible D gene is TRBD1 (5 bases). This CDR3 contains 13 residues. Trimming took 4 bases from V and 4 from J, leaving 11 bases between them. Germline CDR1 DFQATT, CDR2 SNEGSKA (reference sequence). The CDR3 DNA reads TGCAGTGCTACCGGGACGCAAAATCAGCCCCAGCATTTT. As protein: CSATGTQNQPQHF.

This clonotype has ten or more counts. The rearrangement joins TRBV29-1 to TRBJ2-5; 11 nucleotides align to TRBD1. This CDR3 contains 15 residues. Trimming removed 6 bases from V and 2 bases from J; junction bases left unmatched: 8. Looked up from germline, CDR1 is SQVTM and CDR2 is ANQGSEA. CDR3 loop: CSVGRRDRGQETQYF. CDR3 DNA sequence: TGCAGCGTCGGGCGTCGGGACAGGGGGCAAGAGACCCAGTACTTC.

There are many counts of this clonotype. CDR3 nucleotides: TGTGCCAGCACCGAAACGACAGGGAACTATGGCTACACCTTC. The encoded protein is CASTETTGNYGYTF. This rearrangement joins TRBV12-3 or TRBV12-4 to TRBJ1-2; TRBD1 matches 7 bases. This CDR3 spans 14 amino acids. Trimming took 7 bases from V and 2 from J; bases not matched to a gene: 7.

The rearrangement uses TRBV18 and TRBJ2-2, with TRBD2 identical over 11 bases. The CDR3 runs to 16 residues. In germline, CDR1 is KGHSH, CDR2 LQKENI. V was clipped by 2 bases and J by 4 bases; unmatched bases: 3. CDR3 amino acids: CASSPTSGSPTGELFF. In DNA, the CDR3 is TGTGCCAGCTCACCAACTAGCGGGAGTCCCACCGGGGAGCTGTTTTTT.

The chain links TRBV27 to TRBJ1-2; TRBD1 is a possible D gene (5 bases). The germline gives CDR1 MNHEY, CDR2 SMNVEV (reference sequence). Trimming removed 2 bases at V and 4 bases at J, with 20 bases between. The CDR3 is 17 amino acids. For the CDR3, the DNA is TGTGCCAGCAGTTTACAGGATAATCGGCGACAGATCTATGGCTACACCTTC. Its protein is CASSLQDNRRQIYGYTF.

This clonotype was seen at least ten times. The chain has TRBV29-1 and TRBJ1-6; D gene unclear. This CDR3 comprises 13 residues. Germline CDR1 and CDR2: SQVTM and ANQGSEA. Trimming left V 4 bases short and J 6 bases short, with 10 bases between. CDR3 loop: CSVAGLGNSPLHF. In DNA form, the CDR3 reads TGCAGCGTTGCCGGGCTCGGTAATTCACCCCTCCACTTT.

This clonotype was recorded only once. This may be a read error: a much more frequent sequence differs by one nucleotide. The J gene is TRBJ2-5, the V gene TRBV20-1, with 13 bases identical to TRBD2. The germline V gene encodes CDR1 DFQATT and CDR2 SNEGSKA (reference sequence). CDR3 length: 15 residues. The CDR3 DNA is TGCGGTGCGATCGGGACTAGCGGGGAGCAAGAGACCCAGTACTTC. Translated: CGAIGTSGEQETQYF.

About this clonotype itself: Given the absence of the conserved phenylalanine or tryptophan at the CDR3 end, a read error is likely. The rearrangement uses TRBV19 and TRBJ1-1; D unresolved. The V end was cut by 7 bases, the J end by 3 bases, with 18 bases between. The germline V gene encodes CDR1 LNHDA and CDR2 SQIVND (reference sequence). The CDR3 spans 15 residues. The CDR3: CASTERREPYTEAFL. CDR3 nucleotides: TGTGCCAGTACTGAAAGAAGAGAGCCCTACACTGAAGCTTTCCTT.

At least ten counts were recorded for this clonotype. This chain connects TRBV20-1 to TRBJ1-4; 9 bases align to TRBD1. Germline CDR1 and CDR2: DFQATT and SNEGSKA (reference sequence). This CDR3 region has 14 residues. With V trimmed by 5 bases and J by 3 bases, 4 bases remained unmatched. The CDR3 region has the DNA TGCAGTGCTGCTCGGGACAGGGCTAATGAAAAACTGTTTTTT. This sequence encodes CSAARDRANEKLFF.

In its sample, this clonotype was seen a few times. The J gene is TRBJ1-5, the V gene TRBV20-1; tentative D call: TRBD1 (6 bases). CDR1 DFQATT and CDR2 SNEGSKA come from the germline V gene (reference sequence). The CDR3 runs 13 residues. Trimming left V 3 bases short and J 3 bases short, with 9 bases between. For the CDR3, the DNA is TGCAGTGCTAGGACAGGTGACAATCAGCCCCAGCATTTT. It yields the protein CSARTGDNQPQHF.

There are many counts of this clonotype. V is TRBV6-1 and J is TRBJ1-1; the D gene is possibly TRBD1 (5 bases). Germline lookup yields CDR1 MNHNS and CDR2 SASEGT. This CDR3 is built from 14 residues. V was trimmed by 7 bases and J by 6 bases, leaving 18 bases between them. The chain's CDR3 is CASNLQAGSAEAFF. The CDR3 coding sequence is TGTGCCAGCAACCTACAGGCGGGCAGCGCTGAAGCTTTCTTT.